Listed below are T cell receptor beta chains from one sample, sequenced in a study of neurological immune-mediated disorders. TCRdb independently ran MiXCR on the 5' RACE reads; one entry per CDR3 protein. The sample contains some 66,000 distinct CDR3 sequences, 4.1% of which appear only once. Sequencing input: PBMCs. These receptors were obtained from a man in his forties or fifties with multiple sclerosis. Each CDR3 is given with its conserved first and last residue. The D gene is left open where the match is weak. Part of the rows lack a size; the others show once, few, many or a class for expanded clones.

v_call	j_call	d_call	clone_size	cdr3_nt	cdr3_aa
TRBV29-1	TRBJ2-5	NA	many	TGCAGCGTTCCCAGGCAAGAGACCCAGTACTTC	CSVPRQETQYF
TRBV7-9	TRBJ1-6	NA	many	TGTGCCAGCAGCCCTAGTGTGGGGGCTAATAATTCACCCCTCCACTTT	CASSPSVGANNSPLHF
TRBV5-1	TRBJ1-2	TRBD1	many	TGCGCCAGCAGCAAAACGGGCAGGGGGTGGATGGACTATGGCTACACCTTC	CASSKTGRGWMDYGYTF
TRBV2	TRBJ1-2	TRBD1	many	TGTGCCAGCAGTGAAAGGGGGCCAGGGAGACTTAACTATGGCTACACCTTC	CASSERGPGRLNYGYTF
TRBV29-1	TRBJ1-1	NA	many	TGCAGCGCCGCGTCAGGTGCCCGAAACACTGAAGCTTTCTTT	CSAASGARNTEAFF
TRBV20-1	TRBJ1-1	NA	many	TGCAGTGCTAGAGACAGGTTTTACGCTGAAGCTTTCTTT	CSARDRFYAEAFF
TRBV4-1	TRBJ1-1	TRBD1	many	TGCGCCAGCAGCCAAGACGGGACAGGGTTTCGGAAAGCTTTCTTT	CASSQDGTGFRKAFF
TRBV5-1	TRBJ2-2	NA	many	TGCGCCAGCAGCGCGCTATGGTGGGGGACCGGGGAGCTGTTTTTT	CASSALWWGTGELFF
TRBV18	TRBJ1-1	NA	many	TGTGCCAGCTCACCCAACCCAGGGGCCTACACTGAAGCTTTCTTT	CASSPNPGAYTEAFF
TRBV6-5	TRBJ2-1	TRBD1	NA	TGTGCCAGCAGACGCGACAGGGGAACCTACAATGAGCAGTTCTTC	CASRRDRGTYNEQFF
TRBV4-2	TRBJ2-6	TRBD1	NA	TGTGCCAGCAGCCTTAACCAGGGGGCGTCTGGGGCCAACGTCCTGACTTTC	CASSLNQGASGANVLTF
TRBV5-5	TRBJ2-1	NA	many	TGTGCCAGCAGCTTAACTCCGGGAAAGGATGAGCAGTTCTTC	CASSLTPGKDEQFF
TRBV20-1	TRBJ2-1	TRBD2	many	TGCAGCGCCGGGATAGCGGGGCCCCTAGGGGGTGAGCAGTTCTTC	CSAGIAGPLGGEQFF
TRBV20-1	TRBJ2-5	NA	many	TGCAGTGCTCACATGACCGAATGGGCGACCCAGTACTTC	CSAHMTEWATQYF
TRBV29-1	TRBJ2-4	NA	many	TGCAGCGTTGTAGTAGGTCCCGGCATTCAGTACTTC	CSVVVGPGIQYF
TRBV10-3	TRBJ2-1	NA	many	TGTGCCATCAGCGCACCGGGGCGAGGGAGTGAGCAGTTCTTC	CAISAPGRGSEQFF
TRBV20-1	TRBJ1-5	NA	many	TGCAGTGCTAGAGGCCGGCCACTATCGAGCAATCAGCCCCAGCATTTT	CSARGRPLSSNQPQHF
TRBV5-1	TRBJ2-1	TRBD2	many	TGCGCCAGCAGCTCCCGGACTAGCGGGGATCCTTCCTACAATGAGCAGTTCTTC	CASSSRTSGDPSYNEQFF
TRBV5-1	TRBJ2-3	NA	few	TGCGCCAGCAGCAAGGGGAAAACGCGGGGACGTATGGATACGCAGTATTTT	CASSKGKTRGRMDTQYF
TRBV3-1	TRBJ2-1	NA	many	TGTGCCAGCAGCGACACTTCGGGACGGTCCTACAATGAGCAGTTCTTC	CASSDTSGRSYNEQFF
TRBV18	TRBJ1-2	TRBD1	many	TGTGCCAGCTCACCGACAGGGGAGAACTATGGCTACACCTTC	CASSPTGENYGYTF
TRBV12-3/TRBV12-4	TRBJ2-5	NA	many	TGTGCCAGCAGTTGGGGGGCCGGGGAGACCCAGTACTTC	CASSWGAGETQYF
TRBV28	TRBJ2-3	NA	many	TGTGCCAGCAGTTTGTCCCCGGGGGTGGATACGCAGTATTTT	CASSLSPGVDTQYF
TRBV12-3/TRBV12-4	TRBJ1-5	NA	many	TGTGCCAGCAGTATTTCCAGGGGATCCAATCAGCCCCAGCATTTT	CASSISRGSNQPQHF
TRBV5-1	TRBJ1-1	TRBD1	many	TGCGCCAGCAGCTTAGGACAGGGCGGGTCGGGTGAAGCTTTCTTT	CASSLGQGGSGEAFF
TRBV7-9	TRBJ2-3	TRBD2	many	TGTGCCAGCAGCTCGGGACTAGCGACTAGCACAGATACGCAGTATTTT	CASSSGLATSTDTQYF
TRBV5-1	TRBJ1-2	TRBD1	many	TGCGCCAGCAGCCGGGACAGGGAAATCTATGGCTACACCTTC	CASSRDREIYGYTF
TRBV20-1	TRBJ1-2	NA	many	TGCAGTGCTAGAGGCCCCCCGGGGGACTATGGCTACACCTTC	CSARGPPGDYGYTF
TRBV6-2/TRBV6-3	TRBJ2-7	NA	many	TGTGCCAGCAGCGGGACGCTCCGCTACGAGCAGTACTTC	CASSGTLRYEQYF
TRBV20-1	TRBJ2-3	TRBD2	many	TGCAGTGCTAGTACGCGGGGGGGCCGCACAGATACGCAGTATTTT	CSASTRGGRTDTQYF
TRBV21-1	TRBJ1-1	NA	few	TGTGCCAGCAGCAGAGGACAGGGATGGGGATCCGGTCTGGAAATGAACACTGAAGCTTTCTTT	CASSRGQGWGSGLEMNTEAFF
TRBV7-2	TRBJ1-3	NA	many	TGTGCCAGCAGCTTTAGAGGGGCGAACACCATATATTTT	CASSFRGANTIYF
TRBV7-9	TRBJ2-3	TRBD1	many	TGTGCCAGCAGCCCCAGGGGGCAGGGAAGCACAGATACGCAGTATTTT	CASSPRGQGSTDTQYF